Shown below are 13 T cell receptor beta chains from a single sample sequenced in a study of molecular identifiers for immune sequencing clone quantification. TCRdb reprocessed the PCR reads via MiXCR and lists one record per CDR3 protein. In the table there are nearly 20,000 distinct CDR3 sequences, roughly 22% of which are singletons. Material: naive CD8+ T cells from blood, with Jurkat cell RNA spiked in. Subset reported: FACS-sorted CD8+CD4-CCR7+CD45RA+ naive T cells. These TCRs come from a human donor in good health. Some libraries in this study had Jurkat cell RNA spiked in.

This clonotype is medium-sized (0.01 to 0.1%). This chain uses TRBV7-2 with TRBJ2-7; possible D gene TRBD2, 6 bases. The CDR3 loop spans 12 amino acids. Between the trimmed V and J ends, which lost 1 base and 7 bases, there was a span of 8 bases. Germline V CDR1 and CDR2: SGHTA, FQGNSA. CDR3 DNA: TGTGCCAGCAGCTTAGGGGGGGTGGAGCAGTACTTC. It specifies CASSLGGVEQYF.

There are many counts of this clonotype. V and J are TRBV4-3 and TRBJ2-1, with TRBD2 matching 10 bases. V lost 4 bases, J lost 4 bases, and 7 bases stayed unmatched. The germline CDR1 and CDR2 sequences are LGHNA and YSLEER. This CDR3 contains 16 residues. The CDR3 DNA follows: TGCGCCAGCAGCCGAGACCGGACTAGCGGATACAATGAGCAGTTCTTC. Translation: CASSRDRTSGYNEQFF.

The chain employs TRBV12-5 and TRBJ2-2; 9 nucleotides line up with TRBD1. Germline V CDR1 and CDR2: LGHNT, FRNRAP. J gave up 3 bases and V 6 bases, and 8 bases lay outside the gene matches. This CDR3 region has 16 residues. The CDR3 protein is CASGPPRTGDTGELFF. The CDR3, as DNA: TGTGCTAGTGGCCCACCCCGGACAGGGGACACCGGGGAGCTGTTTTTT. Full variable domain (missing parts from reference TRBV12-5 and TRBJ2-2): DARVTQTPRHKVTEMGQEVTMRCQPILGHNTVFWYRQTMMQGLELLAYFRNRAPLDDSGMPKDRFSAEMPDATLATLKIQPSEPRDSAVYFCASGPPRTGDTGELFFGEGSRLTVL.

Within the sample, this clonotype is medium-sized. The CDR3 spells CASTADTGELFF. The CDR3 DNA reads TGTGCCAGCACGGCTGACACCGGGGAGCTGTTTTTT. J is TRBJ2-2 and V is TRBV28, with D uncertain. Germline V gives CDR1 MDHEN, CDR2 SYDVKM. The CDR3 spans 12 residues. Deletions cut 7 bases from V and 3 bases from J, with 6 bases between. Supplemented by reference TRBV28 and TRBJ2-2, the full variable domain reads DVKVTQSSRYLVKRTGEKVFLECVQDMDHENMFWYRQDPGLGLRLIYFSYDVKMKEKGDIPEGYSVSREKKERFSLILESASTNQTSMYLCASTADTGELFFGEGSRLTVL.

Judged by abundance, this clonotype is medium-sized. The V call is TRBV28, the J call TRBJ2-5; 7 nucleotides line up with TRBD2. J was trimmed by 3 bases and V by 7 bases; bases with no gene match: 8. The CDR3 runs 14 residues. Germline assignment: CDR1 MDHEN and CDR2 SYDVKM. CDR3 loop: CASNPGLPKETQYF. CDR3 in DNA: TGTGCCAGCAATCCGGGACTACCCAAAGAGACCCAGTACTTC. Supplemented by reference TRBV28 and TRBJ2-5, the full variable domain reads DVKVTQSSRYLVKRTGEKVFLECVQDMDHENMFWYRQDPGLGLRLIYFSYDVKMKEKGDIPEGYSVSREKKERFSLILESASTNQTSMYLCASNPGLPKETQYFGPGTRLLVL.

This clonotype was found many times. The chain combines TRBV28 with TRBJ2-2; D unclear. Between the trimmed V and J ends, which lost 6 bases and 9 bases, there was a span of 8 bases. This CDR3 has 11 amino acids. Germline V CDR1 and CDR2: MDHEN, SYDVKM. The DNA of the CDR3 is TGTGCCAGCAGCACCTATCGGGAGCTGTTTTTT. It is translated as CASSTYRELFF.

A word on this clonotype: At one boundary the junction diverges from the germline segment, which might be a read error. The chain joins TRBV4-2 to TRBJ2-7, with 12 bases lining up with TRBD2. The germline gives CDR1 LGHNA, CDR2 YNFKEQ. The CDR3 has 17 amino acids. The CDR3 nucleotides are TGTGCCAGCAGCCAAGATCCCGGCGGACTAGCGGGAAACGAGCAGTATTTC. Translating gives CASSQDPGGLAGNEQYF.

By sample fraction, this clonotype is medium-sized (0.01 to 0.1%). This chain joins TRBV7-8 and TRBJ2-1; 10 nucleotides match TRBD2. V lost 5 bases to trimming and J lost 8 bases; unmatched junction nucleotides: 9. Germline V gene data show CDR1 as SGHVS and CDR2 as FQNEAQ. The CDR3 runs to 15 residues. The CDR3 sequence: CASSSPGTSVDEQFF. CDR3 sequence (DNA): TGTGCCAGCAGCAGCCCCGGGACTAGCGTCGATGAGCAGTTCTTC.

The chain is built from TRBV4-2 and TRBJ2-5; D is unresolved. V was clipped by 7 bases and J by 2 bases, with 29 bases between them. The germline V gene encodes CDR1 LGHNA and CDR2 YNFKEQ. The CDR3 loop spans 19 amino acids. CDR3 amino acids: CASTLPYLIVRAIQETQYF. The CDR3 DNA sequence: TGTGCCAGCACCCTGCCGTATCTGATCGTCAGAGCCATTCAAGAGACCCAGTACTTC.

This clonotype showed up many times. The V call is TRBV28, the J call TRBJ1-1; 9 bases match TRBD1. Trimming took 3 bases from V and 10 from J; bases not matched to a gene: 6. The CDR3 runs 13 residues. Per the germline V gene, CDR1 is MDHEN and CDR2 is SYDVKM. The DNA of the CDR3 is TGTGCCAGCAGTTTCGGGACAGGGTTTGTAGCTTTCTTT. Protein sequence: CASSFGTGFVAFF.

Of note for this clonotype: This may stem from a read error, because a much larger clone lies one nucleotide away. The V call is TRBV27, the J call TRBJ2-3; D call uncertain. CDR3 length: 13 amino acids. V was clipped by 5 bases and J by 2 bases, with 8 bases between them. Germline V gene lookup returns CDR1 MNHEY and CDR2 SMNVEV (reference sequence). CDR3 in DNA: TGTGCCAGCAGTGTCCACCTCACAGATACGCAGTATTTT. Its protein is CASSVHLTDTQYF.

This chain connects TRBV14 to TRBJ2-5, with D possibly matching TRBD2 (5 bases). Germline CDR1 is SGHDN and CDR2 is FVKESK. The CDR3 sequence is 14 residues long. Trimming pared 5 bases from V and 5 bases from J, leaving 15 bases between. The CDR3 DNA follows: TGTGCCAGCAGCAAGGAGAGGGCGGGCGAGACCCAGTACTTC. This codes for CASSKERAGETQYF. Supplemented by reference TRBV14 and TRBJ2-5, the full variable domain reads EAGVTQFPSHSVIEKGQTVTLRCDPISGHDNLYWYRRVMGKEIKFLLHFVKESKQDESGMPNNRFLAERTGGTYSTLKVQPAELEDSGVYFCASSKERAGETQYFGPGTRLLVL.

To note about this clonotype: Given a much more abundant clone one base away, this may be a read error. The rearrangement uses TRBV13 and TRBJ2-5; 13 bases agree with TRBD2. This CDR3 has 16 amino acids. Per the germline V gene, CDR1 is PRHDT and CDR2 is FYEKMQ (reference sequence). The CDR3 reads CASGLGLAGDQETQYF. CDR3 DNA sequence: TGTGCCAGCGGCTTAGGACTAGCGGGAGATCAAGAGACCCAGTACTTC.